The 20 T cell receptor beta chains in this list originate from one sample, sequenced in a study of T cells in Graves' hyperthyroidism and ophthalmopathy. TCR beta CDR3 region amplification was performed from RNA transcripts. With the HTBI primer set, the TCR CDR3 went through a first round of RT-PCR. TCRdb fed the multiplex PCR reads into MiXCR, producing one record per CDR3 protein. Of more than 300,000 distinct CDR3 sequences in the sample, 14% were seen once. What was sequenced was blood. The origin of the receptors is a woman in her twenties or thirties with Graves' ophthalmopathy.

This clonotype has a count of ten or more. The chain couples TRBV19 to TRBJ2-3, with 7 bases aligning to TRBD2. V shed 6 bases, J shed 8 bases, and the junction held 5 bases outside the gene matches. The CDR3 loop spans 12 amino acids. Germline CDR1 reads LNHDA; CDR2 reads SQIVND (reference sequence). Here the CDR3 DNA reads TGTGCCAGTAGCGCGGGGGATAGTACGCAGTATTTT. Translation gives CASSAGDSTQYF.

The sample holds many counts of this clonotype. The genes are TRBV2 and TRBJ1-2; D remains unclear. V was pared by 6 bases and J by 3 bases, with 17 bases between. Looked up from germline, CDR1 is SNHLY and CDR2 is FYNNEI. The CDR3 contains 15 residues. CDR3 nucleotide sequence: TGTGCCAGCAGCCCCATGACAAGGGTTGACTATGGCTACACCTTC. Translation: CASSPMTRVDYGYTF.

The chain uses TRBV9 and TRBJ1-5; the D gene is possibly TRBD1 (6 bases). The CDR3 has 14 residues. CDR1 is SGDLS and CDR2 is YYNGEE in the germline V gene. Trimming took off 0 bases at V and 7 bases at J, with 11 bases between the two ends. CDR3: CASSVAGGDQPQHF. The CDR3 region has the DNA TGTGCCAGCAGCGTAGCGGGGGGCGACCAGCCCCAGCATTTT.

On this clonotype itself: A much bigger clone sits one base away, suggesting this may be a read error. The genes are TRBV3-1 and TRBJ1-3, with D hard to call. V was shortened by 1 base and J by 4 bases, with 11 bases between the two germline ends. The CDR3 contains 15 residues. From germline, CDR1 is LGHDT and CDR2 YNNKEL (reference sequence). In nucleotides, the CDR3 is TGTGCCAGCAGCCAAGCTCACTCCCCGGGAAACACCATATATTTT. Its protein is CASSQAHSPGNTIYF. Supplemented by reference TRBV3-1 and TRBJ1-3, the full variable domain reads DTAVSQTPKYLVTQMGNDKSIKCEQNLGHDTMYWYKQDSKKFLKIMFSYNNKELIINETVPNRFSPKSPDKAHLNLHINSLELGDSAVYFCASSQAHSPGNTIYFGEGSWLTVV.

The table lists this clonotype with many counts. The rearrangement links TRBV12-3 or TRBV12-4 to TRBJ1-2; 9 bases are a match to TRBD1. The CDR3 covers 15 residues. J lost 2 bases, V lost 6 bases, and 7 bases had no gene match. CDR3 sequence reads: CASSWPDRGNYGYTF. The DNA of the CDR3 is TGTGCCAGCAGCTGGCCGGACAGGGGAAACTATGGCTACACCTTC.

V usage is TRBV6-1 and J usage is TRBJ1-1; D remains unclear. The germline V gene encodes CDR1 MNHNS and CDR2 SASEGT. CDR3 length: 10 amino acids. V lost 0 bases, J lost 10 bases, and 3 bases lay in between. CDR3 sequence: CASSEAVAFF. CDR3 bases: TGTGCCAGCAGTGAAGCGGTAGCTTTCTTT.

In its sample, this clonotype was seen a few times. The V call is TRBV29-1, the J call TRBJ2-3; 8 bases agree with TRBD2. CDR1 SQVTM and CDR2 ANQGSEA come from the germline V gene. V trimming: 7 bases; J trimming: 8 bases; junction bases outside the gene matches: 14. This CDR3 has 14 amino acids. CDR3 amino acids: CSGGPSGGFTTQYF. CDR3 sequence (DNA): TGCAGCGGGGGGCCGAGCGGGGGTTTTACTACGCAGTATTTT.

This clonotype was detected ten times or more. The chain joins TRBV5-6 to TRBJ1-2; D possibly corresponds to TRBD1 (5 bases). Germline CDR1 is SGHDT and CDR2 is YYEEEE. The CDR3 spans 15 residues. The V end lost 6 bases, the J end lost 3 bases, and 18 bases lay between the germline ends. Written as DNA, the CDR3 is TGTGCCAGCATCCTGTACGGGGCCTCAGACTATGGCTACACCTTC. This codes for CASILYGASDYGYTF.

This clonotype occurred many times. The chain carries TRBV2 and TRBJ2-1, with D perhaps matching TRBD2 (6 bases). V lost 10 bases, J lost 4 bases, and 11 bases lay in between. This CDR3 has 12 amino acids. In germline, CDR1 is SNHLY, CDR2 FYNNEI. CDR3 in amino acids: CAMGLKYNEQFF. CDR3 nucleotides: TGTGCCATGGGACTGAAATACAATGAGCAGTTCTTC. The variable domain in full, completed from reference TRBV2 and TRBJ2-1, reads EPEVTQTPSHQVTQMGQEVILRCVPISNHLYFYWYRQILGQKVEFLVSFYNNEISEKSEIFDDQFSVERPDGSNFTLKIRSTKLEDSAMYFCAMGLKYNEQFFGPGTRLTVL.

This clonotype was detected ten times or more. The chain carries TRBV20-1 and TRBJ2-5, with D perhaps TRBD1 (5 bases). V lost 6 bases to trimming and J lost 7 bases, with 21 bases between them. Per germline, CDR1 DFQATT and CDR2 SNEGSKA (reference sequence). The CDR3 runs 14 residues. CDR3 loop: CSALGVGQGATQYF. In nucleotides, the CDR3 is TGCAGTGCCTTAGGGGTTGGGCAGGGCGCGACCCAGTACTTC.

This clonotype showed up many times. CDR3 sequence (DNA): TGTGCCAGCAGTTACGCACAGGGGGCCTACAATGAGCAGTTCTTC. Encoded protein: CASSYAQGAYNEQFF. The chain uses TRBV6-2 or TRBV6-3 and TRBJ2-1; TRBD1 aligns across 8 bases. Germline CDR1 and CDR2: MNHEY and SVGEGT. V shed 2 bases, J shed 2 bases, and the junction held 2 bases outside the gene matches. The CDR3 sequence is 15 residues long.

This clonotype was seen only a few times. The V and J genes are TRBV15 and TRBJ2-1; D is possibly TRBD1 or TRBD2 (6 bases each). The CDR3 sequence is 19 residues long. Germline V gives CDR1 LNHNV, CDR2 YYDKDF (reference sequence). Trimming cost V 0 bases and J 1 base, with 19 bases left between them. CDR3 DNA sequence: TGTGCCACCAGCAGAGAAATGGTTGGGGGGCAGGAGTCCTACAATGAGCAGTTCTTC. This gives the protein CATSREMVGGQESYNEQFF. Full variable domain (missing parts from reference TRBV15 and TRBJ2-1): DAMVIQNPRYQVTQFGKPVTLSCSQTLNHNVMYWYQQKSSQAPKLLFHYYDKDFNNEADTPDNFQSRRPNTSFCFLDIRSPGLGDTAMYLCATSREMVGGQESYNEQFFGPGTRLTVL.

This clonotype was seen repeatedly, ten times or more. This sequence joins TRBV11-1 and TRBJ2-1; perhaps TRBD2 as D (6 bases). The V gene lost 3 bases and the J gene lost 4 bases, with 19 bases spanning the gap. The CDR3 extends over 17 amino acids. Germline CDR1 is SGHAT and CDR2 is FQDESV (reference sequence). CDR3 nucleotides: TGTGCCAGCAGCTTGCGGTTCGGGAGCCCCGCTTACAATGAGCAGTTCTTC. This codes for CASSLRFGSPAYNEQFF.

This clonotype was observed at least ten times. This sequence joins TRBV28 and TRBJ1-2, with D perhaps matching TRBD1 (6 bases). The germline CDR1 and CDR2 sequences are MDHEN and SYDVKM. V gave up 4 bases and J gave up 5 bases, with 23 bases separating them. This CDR3 is built from 17 residues. In DNA, the CDR3 is TGTGCCAGCAGTTCCCCCATCTCGAGGGGGGGTTGGTATGGCTACACCTTC. Its translation is CASSSPISRGGWYGYTF.

This clonotype was seen many times. This rearrangement joins TRBV27 to TRBJ1-1; weak D call: TRBD1 (6 bases). V lost 2 bases, J lost 1 base, and 20 bases lay in between. The CDR3 sequence is 18 residues long. Germline V lookup: CDR1 MNHEY, CDR2 SMNVEV (reference sequence). The CDR3, as DNA: TGTGCCAGCAGTTTAGGTCCCTTCTTGGGGACAACGAACACTGAAGCTTTCTTT. Protein sequence: CASSLGPFLGTTNTEAFF.

V usage is TRBV6-5 and J usage is TRBJ2-5, with 13 bases matching TRBD2. The germline gives CDR1 MNHEY, CDR2 SVGAGI. The CDR3 length is 17 residues. V gave up 4 bases and J gave up 4 bases; unmatched junction bases: 9. CDR3 sequence (DNA): TGTGCCAGCAGTTTCGCCGGGACTAGCGGGATTAGAGAGACCCAGTACTTC. Amino acid sequence: CASSFAGTSGIRETQYF.

The table lists this clonotype with a few counts. This sequence joins TRBV27 and TRBJ1-1; a weak D match, TRBD1 (5 bases). The CDR3 runs 14 residues. The ends were cut back, 6 bases at V and 2 bases at J, with 13 bases in the middle. CDR1 is MNHEY and CDR2 is SMNVEV in the germline V gene (reference sequence). DNA for the CDR3: TGTGCCAGCAGACCAGGGTTTGGAAACACTGAAGCTTTCTTT. Amino acid sequence: CASRPGFGNTEAFF.

This clonotype has ten or more counts. The chain employs TRBV28 and TRBJ2-4; D might be TRBD1 or TRBD2, each matching 5 bases. Germline V gene data show CDR1 as MDHEN and CDR2 as SYDVKM. This CDR3 has 13 residues. V was clipped by 6 bases and J by 4 bases, with 10 bases between them. CDR3 nucleotide sequence: TGTGCCAGCAGCAAGGGACGGAAAAACATTCAGTACTTC. Translated, it gives CASSKGRKNIQYF.

This clonotype was seen repeatedly, ten times or more. V is TRBV18 and J is TRBJ1-2, with 11 bases aligning to TRBD1. The germline V gene encodes CDR1 KGHSH and CDR2 LQKENI. V shed 0 bases and J 7 bases; nucleotides not matched to a gene: 7. This CDR3 spans 16 amino acids. The CDR3 bases are TGTGCCAGCTCACCACCGGACGCCGGGACAGGGGGTGGCTACACCTTC. It codes for CASSPPDAGTGGGYTF.

In this sample, this clonotype turned up many times. The genes are TRBV12-3 or TRBV12-4 and TRBJ2-1, with 8 bases aligning to TRBD2. V trimming: 6 bases; J trimming: 10 bases; junction bases outside the gene matches: 17. The CDR3 has 16 amino acids. Written as DNA, the CDR3 is TGTGCCAGCAGCAGCGGTGGGCTAGCGGGCGGCGGCGAGCAGTTCTTC. Its protein product is CASSSGGLAGGGEQFF.